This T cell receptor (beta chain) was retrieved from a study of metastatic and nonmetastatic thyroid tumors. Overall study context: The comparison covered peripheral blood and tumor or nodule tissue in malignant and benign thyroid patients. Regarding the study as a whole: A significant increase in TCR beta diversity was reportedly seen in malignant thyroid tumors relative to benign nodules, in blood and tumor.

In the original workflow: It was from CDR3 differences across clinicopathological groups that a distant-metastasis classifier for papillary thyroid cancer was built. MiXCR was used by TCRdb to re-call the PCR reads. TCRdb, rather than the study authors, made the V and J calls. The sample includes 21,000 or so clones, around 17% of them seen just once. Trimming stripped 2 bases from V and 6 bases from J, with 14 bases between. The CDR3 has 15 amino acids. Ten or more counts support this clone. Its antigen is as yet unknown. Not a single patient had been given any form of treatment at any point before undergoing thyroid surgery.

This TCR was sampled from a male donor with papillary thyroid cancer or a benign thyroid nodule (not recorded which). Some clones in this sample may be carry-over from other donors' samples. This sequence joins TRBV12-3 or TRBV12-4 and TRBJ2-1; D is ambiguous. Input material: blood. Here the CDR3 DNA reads TGTGCCAGCAGTTTACAAAGGGATTTAGGCAATGAGCAGTTCTTC. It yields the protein CASSLQRDLGNEQFF.